In its sample, the clone carrying this TCR beta chain was seen many times. This specimen comes from a study of T-cell memory formation after mild COVID-19. V was cut by 10 bases and J by 0 bases, with 18 bases left in between. Germline loops: CDR1 LNHDA, CDR2 SQIVND (reference sequence). CDR3 size: 16 residues. A single record per CDR3 protein comes from TCRdb applying MiXCR to the 5' RACE reads. The sample lists around 370,000 distinct CDR3 sequences; around a fifth were seen once. The V call is TRBV19, the J call TRBJ1-4, with D unresolved. The receptor comes from an adult woman who had mild COVID-19 (a few samples of this study predate the infection). Cell type and time point are not known. Sample: PBMCs or a T cell subset sorted from them (not recorded which). CDR3 loop: CATAGRAGTTNEKLFF. The DNA of the CDR3 is TGTGCCACCGCGGGGAGGGCGGGCACAACTAATGAAAAACTGTTTTTT.